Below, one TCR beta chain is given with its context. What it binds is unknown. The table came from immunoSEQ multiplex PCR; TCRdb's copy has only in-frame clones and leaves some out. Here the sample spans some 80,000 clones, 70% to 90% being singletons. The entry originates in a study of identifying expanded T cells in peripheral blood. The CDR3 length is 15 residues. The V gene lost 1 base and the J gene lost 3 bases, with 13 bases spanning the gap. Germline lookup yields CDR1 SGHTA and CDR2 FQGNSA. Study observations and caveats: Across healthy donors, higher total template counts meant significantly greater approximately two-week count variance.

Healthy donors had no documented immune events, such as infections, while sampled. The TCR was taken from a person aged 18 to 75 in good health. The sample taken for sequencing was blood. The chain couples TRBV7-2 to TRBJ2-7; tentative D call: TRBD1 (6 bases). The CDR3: CASSLGSGVNYEQYF. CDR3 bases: TGTGCCAGCAGCTTAGGGTCAGGGGTCAACTACGAGCAGTACTTC.